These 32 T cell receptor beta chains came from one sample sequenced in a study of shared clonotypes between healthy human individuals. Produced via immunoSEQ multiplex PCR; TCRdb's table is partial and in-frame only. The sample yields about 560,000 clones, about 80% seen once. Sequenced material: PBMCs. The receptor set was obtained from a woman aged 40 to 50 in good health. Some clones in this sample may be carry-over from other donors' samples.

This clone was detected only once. In nucleotides, the CDR3 is TGTGCCAGCTCATTCGGGACGGCCAACACCGGGGAGCTGTTTTTT. Protein product: CASSFGTANTGELFF. The rearrangement links TRBV18 to TRBJ2-2; tentatively, D is TRBD1 or TRBD2 (5 bases each). CDR3 length equals 15 residues. Germline CDR1 KGHSH, CDR2 LQKENI. V gave up 5 bases and J gave up 2 bases, with 12 bases separating them.

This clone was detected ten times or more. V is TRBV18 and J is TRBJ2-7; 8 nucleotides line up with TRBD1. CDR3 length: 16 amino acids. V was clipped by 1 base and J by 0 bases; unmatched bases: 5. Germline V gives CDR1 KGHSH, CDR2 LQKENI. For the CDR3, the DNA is TGTGCCAGCTCACCACTTGACCAGGGGGCCTCCTACGAGCAGTACTTC. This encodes CASSPLDQGASYEQYF.

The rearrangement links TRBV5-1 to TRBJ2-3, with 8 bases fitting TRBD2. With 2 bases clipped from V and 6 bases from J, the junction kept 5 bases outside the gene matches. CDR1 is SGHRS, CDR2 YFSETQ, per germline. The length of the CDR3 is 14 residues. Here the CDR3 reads CASSLAGEVDTQYF. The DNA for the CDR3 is TGCGCCAGCAGCTTAGCGGGAGAGGTTGATACGCAGTATTTT.

DNA for the CDR3: TGTGCCAGCACCCGACGGGGACGGGAGGACTATGGCTACACCTTC. Encoded protein: CASTRRGREDYGYTF. The V gene is TRBV6-1, the J gene TRBJ1-2; a possible D gene is TRBD1 (5 bases). This CDR3 is 15 amino acids long. The V end lost 7 bases, the J end lost 3 bases, and 18 bases lay between the germline ends. Looked up from germline, CDR1 is MNHNS and CDR2 is SASEGT.

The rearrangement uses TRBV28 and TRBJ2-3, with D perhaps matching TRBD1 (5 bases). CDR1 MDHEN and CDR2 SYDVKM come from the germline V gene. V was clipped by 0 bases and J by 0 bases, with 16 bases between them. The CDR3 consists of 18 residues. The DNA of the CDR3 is TGTGCCAGCAGTTTATGGGGGCTCGGTGGTGAGAGCACAGATACGCAGTATTTT. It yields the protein CASSLWGLGGESTDTQYF.

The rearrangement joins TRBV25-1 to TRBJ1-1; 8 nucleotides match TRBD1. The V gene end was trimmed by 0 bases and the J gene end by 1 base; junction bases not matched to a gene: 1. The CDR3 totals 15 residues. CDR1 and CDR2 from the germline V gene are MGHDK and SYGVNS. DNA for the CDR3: TGTGCCAGCAGTGAATATGACAGGGGGAACACTGAAGCTTTCTTT. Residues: CASSEYDRGNTEAFF. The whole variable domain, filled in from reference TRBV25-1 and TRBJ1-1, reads EADIYQTPRYLVIGTGKKITLECSQTMGHDKMYWYQQDPGMELHLIHYSYGVNSTEKGDLSSESTVSRIRTEHFPLTLESARPSHTSQYLCASSEYDRGNTEAFFGQGTRLTVV.

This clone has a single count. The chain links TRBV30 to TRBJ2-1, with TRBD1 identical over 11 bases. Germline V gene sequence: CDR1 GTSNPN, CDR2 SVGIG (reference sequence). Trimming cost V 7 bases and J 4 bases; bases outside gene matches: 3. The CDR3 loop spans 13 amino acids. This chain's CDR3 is CALGQGVYNEQFF. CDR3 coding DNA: TGTGCCTTGGGACAGGGGGTTTACAATGAGCAGTTCTTC.

The CDR3 loop reads CASSTPRGSGANVLTF. CDR3 coding DNA: TGTGCCAGTAGTACCCCTCGCGGCTCTGGGGCCAACGTCCTGACTTTC. This chain joins TRBV19 and TRBJ2-6; D is unresolved. The CDR3 spans 16 residues. The germline CDR1 and CDR2 sequences are LNHDA and SQIVND (reference sequence). Trimming took off 4 bases at V and 0 bases at J, with 10 bases between the two ends.

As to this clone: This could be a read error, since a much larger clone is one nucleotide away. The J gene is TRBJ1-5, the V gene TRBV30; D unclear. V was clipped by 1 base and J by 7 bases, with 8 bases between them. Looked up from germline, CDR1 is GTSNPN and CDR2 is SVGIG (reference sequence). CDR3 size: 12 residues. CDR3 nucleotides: TGTGCCTGGAGTGGGGGTTTGCAGCCCCAGCATTTT. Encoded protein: CAWSGGLQPQHF.

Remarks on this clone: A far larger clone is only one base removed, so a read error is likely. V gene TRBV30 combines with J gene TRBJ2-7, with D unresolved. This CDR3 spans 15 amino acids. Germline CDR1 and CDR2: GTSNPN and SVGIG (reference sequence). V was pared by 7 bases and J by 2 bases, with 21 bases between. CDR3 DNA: TGTGCCTTAGCCTTGGACCAGATAGTGACCTACGAGCAGTACTTC. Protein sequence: CALALDQIVTYEQYF.

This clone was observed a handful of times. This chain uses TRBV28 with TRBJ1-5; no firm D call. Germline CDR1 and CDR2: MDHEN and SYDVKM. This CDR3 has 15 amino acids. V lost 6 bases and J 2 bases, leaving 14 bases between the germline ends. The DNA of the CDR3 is TGTGCCAGCAGCCTACCCGGGGTAGGCAATCAGCCCCAGCATTTT. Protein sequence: CASSLPGVGNQPQHF.

CDR3 region: CASSQEDRGYLRNTIYF. The CDR3 DNA reads TGCGCCAGCAGCCAAGAAGACAGGGGCTATTTGAGAAACACCATATATTTT. The genes are TRBV4-1 and TRBJ1-3; TRBD1 aligns across 8 bases. The CDR3 totals 17 residues. V lost 0 bases to trimming and J lost 5 bases; unmatched junction nucleotides: 9. Germline assignment: CDR1 MGHRA and CDR2 YSYEKL.

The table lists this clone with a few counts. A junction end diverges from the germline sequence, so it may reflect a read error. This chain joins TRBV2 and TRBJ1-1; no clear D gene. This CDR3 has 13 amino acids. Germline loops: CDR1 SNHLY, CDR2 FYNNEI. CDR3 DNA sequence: TGTGCCAGCAGTGAACTACTGAACACTGGAGCTTTCTTT. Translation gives CASSELLNTGAFF.

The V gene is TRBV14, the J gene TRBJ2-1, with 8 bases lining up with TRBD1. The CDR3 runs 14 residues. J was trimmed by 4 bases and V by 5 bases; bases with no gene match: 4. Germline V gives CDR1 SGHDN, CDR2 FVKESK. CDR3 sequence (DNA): TGTGCCAGCAGCTCATGGACAGGGTACAATGAGCAGTTCTTC. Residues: CASSSWTGYNEQFF. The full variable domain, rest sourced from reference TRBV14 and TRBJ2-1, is EAGVTQFPSHSVIEKGQTVTLRCDPISGHDNLYWYRRVMGKEIKFLLHFVKESKQDESGMPNNRFLAERTGGTYSTLKVQPAELEDSGVYFCASSSWTGYNEQFFGPGTRLTVL.

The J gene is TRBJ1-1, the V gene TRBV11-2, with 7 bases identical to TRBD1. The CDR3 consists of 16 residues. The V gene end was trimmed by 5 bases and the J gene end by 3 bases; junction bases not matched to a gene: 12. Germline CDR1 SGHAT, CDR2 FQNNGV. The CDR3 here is CASSPRGGSQYTEAFF. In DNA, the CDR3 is TGTGCCAGCAGCCCCAGGGGGGGCAGCCAGTACACTGAAGCTTTCTTT. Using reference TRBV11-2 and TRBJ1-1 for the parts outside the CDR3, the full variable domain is EAGVAQSPRYKIIEKRQSVAFWCNPISGHATLYWYQQILGQGPKLLIQFQNNGVVDDSQLPKDRFSAERLKGVDSTLKIQPAKLEDSAVYLCASSPRGGSQYTEAFFGQGTRLTVV.

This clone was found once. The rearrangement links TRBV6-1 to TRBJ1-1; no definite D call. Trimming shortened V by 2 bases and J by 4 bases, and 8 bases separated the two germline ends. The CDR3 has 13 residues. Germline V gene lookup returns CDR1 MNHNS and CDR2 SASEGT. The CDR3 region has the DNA TGTGCCAGCAGTGAATGGGTATTCACTGAAGCTTTCTTT. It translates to CASSEWVFTEAFF.

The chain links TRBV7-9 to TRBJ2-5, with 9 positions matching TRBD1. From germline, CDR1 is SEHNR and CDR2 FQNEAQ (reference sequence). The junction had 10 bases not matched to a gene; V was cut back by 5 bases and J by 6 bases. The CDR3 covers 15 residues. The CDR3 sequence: CASSITTGGAQTQYF. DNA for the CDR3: TGTGCCAGCAGCATAACTACAGGGGGCGCACAGACCCAGTACTTC.

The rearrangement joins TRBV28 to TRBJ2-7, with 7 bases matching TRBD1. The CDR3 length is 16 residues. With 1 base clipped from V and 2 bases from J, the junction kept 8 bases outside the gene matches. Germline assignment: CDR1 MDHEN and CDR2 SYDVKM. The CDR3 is CASSLSKKTGTYEQYF. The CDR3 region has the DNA TGTGCCAGCAGTTTATCGAAAAAGACAGGGACCTACGAGCAGTACTTC.

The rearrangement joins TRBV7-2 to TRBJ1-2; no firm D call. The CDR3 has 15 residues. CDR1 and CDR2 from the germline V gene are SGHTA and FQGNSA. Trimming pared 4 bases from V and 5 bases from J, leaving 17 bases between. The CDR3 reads CASSSTPQFGYGYTF. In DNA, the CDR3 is TGTGCCAGCAGCTCAACCCCCCAGTTCGGGTATGGCTACACCTTC.

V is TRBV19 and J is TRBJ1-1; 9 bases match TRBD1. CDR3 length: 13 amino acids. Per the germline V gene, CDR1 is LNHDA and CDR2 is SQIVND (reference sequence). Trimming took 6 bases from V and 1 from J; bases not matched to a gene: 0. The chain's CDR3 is CASRGQGNTEAFF. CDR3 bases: TGTGCCAGTAGGGGACAGGGGAACACTGAAGCTTTCTTT.

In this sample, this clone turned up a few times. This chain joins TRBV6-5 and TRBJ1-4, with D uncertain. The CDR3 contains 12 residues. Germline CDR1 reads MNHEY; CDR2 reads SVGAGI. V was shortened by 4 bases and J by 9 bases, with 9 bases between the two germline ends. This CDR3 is CASSSIEQKLFF. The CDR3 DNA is TGTGCCAGCAGTTCTATCGAGCAAAAACTGTTTTTT.

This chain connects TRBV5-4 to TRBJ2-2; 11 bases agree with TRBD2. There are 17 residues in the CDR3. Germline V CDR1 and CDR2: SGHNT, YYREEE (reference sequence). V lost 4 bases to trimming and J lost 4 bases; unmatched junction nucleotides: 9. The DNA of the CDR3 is TGTGCCAGCAGCACGGCTAGCGGGAGGTCGGGCACCGGGGAGCTGTTTTTT. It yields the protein CASSTASGRSGTGELFF. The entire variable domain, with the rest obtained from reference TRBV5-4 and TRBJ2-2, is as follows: ETGVTQSPTHLIKTRGQQVTLRCSSQSGHNTVSWYQQALGQGPQFIFQYYREEENGRGNFPPRFSGLQFPNYSSELNVNALELDDSALYLCASSTASGRSGTGELFFGEGSRLTVL.

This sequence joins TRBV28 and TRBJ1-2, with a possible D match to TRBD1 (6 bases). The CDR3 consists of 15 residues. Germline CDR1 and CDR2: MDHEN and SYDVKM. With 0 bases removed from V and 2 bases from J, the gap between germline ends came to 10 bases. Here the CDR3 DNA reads TGTGCCAGCAGTTTATGGGGAACAGGGAACTATGGCTACACCTTC. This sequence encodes CASSLWGTGNYGYTF.

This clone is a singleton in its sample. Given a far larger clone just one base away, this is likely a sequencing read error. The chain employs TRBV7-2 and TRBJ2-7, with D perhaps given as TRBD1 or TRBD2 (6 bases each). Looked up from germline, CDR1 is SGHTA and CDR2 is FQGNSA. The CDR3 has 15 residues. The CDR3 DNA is TGTGCCAGCAGCCGTGAGGGGGGAGGCCCCTACGGGCAGTACTTC. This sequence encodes CASSREGGGPYGQYF.

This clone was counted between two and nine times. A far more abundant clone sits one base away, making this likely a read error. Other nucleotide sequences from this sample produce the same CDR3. The CDR3, as DNA: TGCAGCGTTGAAAAGGGGGGAACTGAAGCCTTCTTT. Translated: CSVEKGGTEAFF. This chain uses TRBV29-1 with TRBJ1-1, with D maybe TRBD1 (6 bases). Germline CDR1 is SQVTM and CDR2 is ANQGSEA. The CDR3 sequence is 12 residues long.

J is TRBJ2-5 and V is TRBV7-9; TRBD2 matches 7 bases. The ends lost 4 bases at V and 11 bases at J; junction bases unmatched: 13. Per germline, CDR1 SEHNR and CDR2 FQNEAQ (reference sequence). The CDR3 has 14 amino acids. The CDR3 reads CASSSGTEAGEQYF. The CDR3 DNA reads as TGTGCCAGCAGCTCCGGCACGGAGGCGGGAGAGCAGTACTTC.

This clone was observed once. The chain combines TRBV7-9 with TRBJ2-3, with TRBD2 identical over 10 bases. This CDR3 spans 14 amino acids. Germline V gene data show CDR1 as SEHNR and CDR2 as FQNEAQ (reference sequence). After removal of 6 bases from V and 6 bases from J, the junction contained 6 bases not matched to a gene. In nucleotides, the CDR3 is TGTGCCAGCAGGGGGGGACTAGCGAAGGATACGCAGTATTTT. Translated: CASRGGLAKDTQYF.

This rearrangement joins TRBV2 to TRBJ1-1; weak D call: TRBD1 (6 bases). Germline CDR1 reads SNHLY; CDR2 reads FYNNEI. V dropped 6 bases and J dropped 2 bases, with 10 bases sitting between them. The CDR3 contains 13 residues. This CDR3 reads CASRGAVNTEAFF. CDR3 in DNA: TGTGCCAGCAGGGGGGCGGTTAACACTGAAGCTTTCTTT. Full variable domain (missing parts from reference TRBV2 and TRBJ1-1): EPEVTQTPSHQVTQMGQEVILRCVPISNHLYFYWYRQILGQKVEFLVSFYNNEISEKSEIFDDQFSVERPDGSNFTLKIRSTKLEDSAMYFCASRGAVNTEAFFGQGTRLTVV.

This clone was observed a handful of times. In DNA, the CDR3 is TGTGCCAGCAGCCAAGAACAGGGCTACTACGAGCAGTACTTC. This encodes CASSQEQGYYEQYF. This chain connects TRBV14 to TRBJ2-7; tentative D call: TRBD1 (6 bases). The CDR3 length is 14 residues. The V end lost 0 bases, the J end lost 3 bases, and 9 bases lay between the germline ends. From germline, CDR1 is SGHDN and CDR2 FVKESK.

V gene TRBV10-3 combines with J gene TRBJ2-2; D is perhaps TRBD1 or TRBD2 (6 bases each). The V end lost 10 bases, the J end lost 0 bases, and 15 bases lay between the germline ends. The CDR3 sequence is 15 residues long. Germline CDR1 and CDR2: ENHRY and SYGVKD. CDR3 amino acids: CATRGHRANTGELFF. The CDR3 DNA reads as TGTGCCACCCGGGGGCACAGAGCGAACACCGGGGAGCTGTTTTTT.

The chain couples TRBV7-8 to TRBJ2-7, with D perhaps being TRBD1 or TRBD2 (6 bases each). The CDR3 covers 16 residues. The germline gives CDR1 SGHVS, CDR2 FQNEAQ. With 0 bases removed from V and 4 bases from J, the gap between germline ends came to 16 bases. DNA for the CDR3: TGTGCCAGCAGCTTAGCGGGGGGCAACACTTATTACGAGCAGTACTTC. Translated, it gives CASSLAGGNTYYEQYF.

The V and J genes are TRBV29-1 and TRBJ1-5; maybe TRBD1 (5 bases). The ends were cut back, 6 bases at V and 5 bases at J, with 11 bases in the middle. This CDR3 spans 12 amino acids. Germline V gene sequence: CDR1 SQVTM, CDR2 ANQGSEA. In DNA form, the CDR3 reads TGCAGCGTCGCAGACAGTTATCAGCCCCAGCATTTT. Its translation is CSVADSYQPQHF.